This T cell receptor beta chain was captured in a study of blood T cell repertoires in COVID-19 (dated by TCRdb to the early 2020s). For context, the study as a whole: Samples covering the acute and convalescent phases of COVID-19 were provided by collaborators in the United States, Italy and Spain. The prospective study material was composed of cDNA or gDNA derived from T cells, B-cell-depleted T cells, or PBMCs. The dataset comprised deeply sampled blood TCRbeta repertoires from subjects exposed to, actively infected with, or recovered from COVID-19. The repertoires were released in a freely available public database intended as a resource for research on the immune response to SARS-CoV-2. Samples were obtained from the ongoing ImmuneRACE study (first 160 participants) and from 1,254 subjects provided by 6 global collaborators. Nearly every sample came with metadata listing a de-identified subject ID, COVID-19 status, age in years and sex. Where HLA class I and class II types were available, the types were taken from metadata supplied by the sample provider, not from assay-based typing. The paper as a whole reports these results and caveats: The quantity of clinical and demographic metadata differed by source and by participant and was supplied without curation.

In the prospective study, participants were about 18 to 95 years old, resided in 25 or so geographic areas of the United States, and were enrolled through a virtual design. In the prospective study, cohorts were assigned on the basis of participant-reported clinical history obtained from a screening survey and a study questionnaire. In the prospective study, mobile phlebotomists collected whole blood, serum and a nasopharyngeal or oropharyngeal swab from each participant. Additional blood draws and questionnaires over an approximately two-month period could optionally be provided by prospective study participants. Prospective study blood samples were shipped either frozen or at room temperature before DNA extraction. A single count supports this clone. The specificity of this receptor is unknown. Within one base of it there is no much larger clone, and no base qualities were kept. There are 15 amino acids in the CDR3, from cysteine to phenylalanine inclusive. The sequence is cut down to CDR3 DNA, 45 bases in frame from base 1. The junction shows trimming of 4 bases on V and 6 bases on J, and the gene matches do not reach 9 bases of it. From the germline V gene, CDR1 is SGDLS and CDR2 is YYNGEE.

TCRbeta CDR3 regions were amplified from genomic DNA by means of the immunoSEQ Assay, a bias-controlled multiplex PCR. As for the original processing: Within the assay, amplification of reference gene primers was used to estimate how many nucleated cells each sample contained. Sequence reads were collapsed and filtered to measure the absolute abundance of every unique TCRbeta CDR3 rearrangement. For each sample, productive Simpson clonality was calculated as the square root of Simpson's diversity index over productive rearrangements. Not all clones reach the TCRdb copy of this immuneACCESS table, which keeps in-frame sequences only. Checked studies attribute under half of the gap to unresolved V genes and leave the rest unexplained. V and J calls plus clone size are reproduced from that table; the DNA served to infer D and trimming. A total of hundreds of thousands of clones appear in this sample, 88% of them only once. Roughly 14% of the sample comes from the top ten.

Sequencing was performed on PBMCs or T cells enriched from blood (not recorded which). The receptor was isolated from a woman aged 50 to 65 with acute COVID-19. The chain is encoded by TRBV9 joined to TRBJ2-7; TRBD1 matches 11 bases in the middle. In nucleotide form, the sequence is TGTGCCAGCAGCCCAAGGACAGGGGGCAAGGGCGAGCAGTACTTC. Protein translation: CASSPRTGGKGEQYF.